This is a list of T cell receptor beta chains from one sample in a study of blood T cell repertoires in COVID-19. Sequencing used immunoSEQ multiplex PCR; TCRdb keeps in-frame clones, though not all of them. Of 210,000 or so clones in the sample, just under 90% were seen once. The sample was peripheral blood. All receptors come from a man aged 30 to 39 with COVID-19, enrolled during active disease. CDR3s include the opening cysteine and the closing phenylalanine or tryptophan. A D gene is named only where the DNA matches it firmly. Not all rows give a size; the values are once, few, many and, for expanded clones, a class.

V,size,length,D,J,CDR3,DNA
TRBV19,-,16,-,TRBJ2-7,CASSMGGQMGSYEQYF,TGTGCCAGTAGTATGGGGGGACAGATGGGCTCCTACGAGCAGTACTTC
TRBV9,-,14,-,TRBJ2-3,CASSGQSSTDTQYF,TGTGCCAGCAGCGGACAGTCTAGCACAGATACGCAGTATTTT
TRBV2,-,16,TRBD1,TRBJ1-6,CASSVSGTESLSPLHF,TGTGCCAGCAGCGTGTCAGGGACAGAGTCCCTTTCACCCCTCCACTTT
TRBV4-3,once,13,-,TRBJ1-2,CASSQVQGLGYTF,TGCGCCAGCAGCCAAGTCCAGGGGTTGGGCTACACCTTC
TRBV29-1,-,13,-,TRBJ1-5,CSVRGQLGQPQHF,TGCAGCGTGAGGGGACAATTGGGTCAGCCCCAGCATTTT
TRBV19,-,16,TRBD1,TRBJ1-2,CASSIGQGTQNYGYTF,TGTGCCAGTAGTATCGGACAGGGAACCCAAAACTATGGCTACACCTTC
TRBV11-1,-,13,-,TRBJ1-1,CASSLQENTEAFF,TGTGCCAGCAGCTTGCAGGAGAACACTGAAGCTTTCTTT
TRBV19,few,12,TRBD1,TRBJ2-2,CASSGGAGELFF,TGTGCCAGTTCAGGGGGAGCCGGGGAGCTGTTTTTT
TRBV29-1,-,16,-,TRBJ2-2,CSALTGTSPNTGELFF,TGCAGCGCCCTAACAGGGACCTCACCGAACACCGGGGAGCTGTTTTTT
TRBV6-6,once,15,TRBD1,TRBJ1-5,CASSLQGYSNQPQHF,TGTGCCAGCAGTTTACAGGGGTATAGCAATCAGCCCCAGCATTTT
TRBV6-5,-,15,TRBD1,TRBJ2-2,CASRWTGGYTGELFF,TGTGCCAGCAGGTGGACAGGGGGGTACACCGGGGAGCTGTTTTTT
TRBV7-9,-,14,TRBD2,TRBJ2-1,CASSGGLAVSEQFF,TGTGCCAGCAGCGGGGGACTAGCAGTGAGTGAGCAGTTCTTC
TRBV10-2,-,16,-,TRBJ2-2,CASIERRYSNTGELFF,TGCGCCAGCATCGAGCGGAGGTACTCGAACACCGGGGAGCTGTTTTTT
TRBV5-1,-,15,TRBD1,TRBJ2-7,CASREAGQGAWEQYF,TGCGCCAGCAGAGAGGCGGGACAGGGGGCGTGGGAGCAGTACTTC
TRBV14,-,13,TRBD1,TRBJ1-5,CASSRTGDQPQHF,TGTGCCAGCAGCCGAACAGGGGATCAGCCCCAGCATTTT
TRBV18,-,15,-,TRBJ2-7,CASSQGQSGSYEQYF,TGTGCCAGCTCCCAAGGACAGTCCGGCTCCTACGAGCAGTACTTC
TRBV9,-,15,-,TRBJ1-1,CASSVDQGRGREAFF,TGTGCCAGCAGCGTAGATCAGGGCAGGGGACGCGAAGCTTTCTTT
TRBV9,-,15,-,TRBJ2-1,CASSYQGLHYNEQFF,TGTGCCAGCTCGTACCAGGGCCTGCACTACAATGAGCAGTTCTTC
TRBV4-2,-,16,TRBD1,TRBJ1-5,CASSQLHRGIDQPQHF,TGTGCCAGCAGCCAACTCCACAGGGGGATCGATCAGCCCCAGCATTTT
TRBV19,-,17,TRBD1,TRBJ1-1,CASSTGQGALGDTEAFF,TGTGCCAGTAGTACGGGACAGGGGGCGCTGGGGGACACTGAAGCTTTCTTT
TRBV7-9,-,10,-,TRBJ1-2,CASSSNTYTF,TGTGCCAGCAGCTCCAATACTTACACCTTC
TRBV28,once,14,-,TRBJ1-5,CASDLGPGVQPQHF,TGTGCCAGCGACCTGGGCCCCGGGGTTCAGCCCCAGCATTTT